This entry lists 20 T cell receptor beta chains sequenced from one sample in a study of blood T cell repertoires in COVID-19. Libraries were prepared by immunoSEQ multiplex PCR; TCRdb keeps only in-frame clonotypes and omits some of them. The repertoire includes about 160,000 clones, 90% to 95% of them detected once, and about 5% sits in the top ten. The sequencing sample was made of peripheral blood. The receptors here all came from a woman between 50 and 59 years old with acute or convalescent COVID-19.

The rearrangement links TRBV4-2 to TRBJ2-2; 8 bases line up with TRBD1. J was trimmed by 6 bases and V by 0 bases; bases with no gene match: 3. Germline V lookup: CDR1 LGHNA, CDR2 YNFKEQ. This CDR3 has 15 residues. The chain's CDR3 is CASSQDRDRPGELFF. The CDR3 DNA follows: TGTGCCAGCAGCCAAGATAGGGACAGGCCCGGGGAGCTGTTTTTT.

This clone was detected once. This rearrangement joins TRBV4-3 to TRBJ2-7; 7 bases match TRBD2. With V trimmed by 0 bases and J by 2 bases, 4 bases remained unmatched. This CDR3 is 15 amino acids long. Looked up from germline, CDR1 is LGHNA and CDR2 is YSLEER. CDR3 protein: CASSQDLRGAYEQYF. The CDR3, as DNA: TGCGCCAGCAGCCAAGATCTACGGGGGGCCTACGAGCAGTACTTC.

V usage is TRBV4-3 and J usage is TRBJ1-2, with D unclear. This CDR3 comprises 17 residues. Per germline, CDR1 LGHNA and CDR2 YSLEER. Trimming cost V 0 bases and J 1 base, with 15 bases left between them. The CDR3 here is CASSQEISPTINYGYTF. The CDR3 DNA sequence: TGCGCCAGCAGCCAAGAAATATCGCCAACTATTAACTATGGCTACACCTTC.

The rearrangement joins TRBV7-8 to TRBJ2-7; TRBD1 matches at 7 bases. Per germline, CDR1 SGHVS and CDR2 FQNEAQ. The CDR3 has 14 amino acids. V trimming: 6 bases; J trimming: 4 bases; junction bases outside the gene matches: 9. The CDR3 nucleotides read TGTGCCAGCAGACCAGGGGGTTTTTCGTACGAGCAGTACTTC. Amino acids: CASRPGGFSYEQYF.

V is TRBV19 and J is TRBJ2-1; 7 positions match TRBD2. Germline V CDR1 and CDR2: LNHDA, SQIVND (reference sequence). J lost 0 bases, V lost 4 bases, and 3 bases had no gene match. CDR3 length equals 15 residues. The CDR3 loop is CASSRGGSSYNEQFF. The CDR3 nucleotides read TGTGCCAGTAGTAGGGGGGGAAGCTCCTACAATGAGCAGTTCTTC. The complete variable domain, with remaining parts taken from reference TRBV19 and TRBJ2-1, reads DGGITQSPKYLFRKEGQNVTLSCEQNLNHDAMYWYRQDPGQGLRLIYYSQIVNDFQKGDIAEGYSVSREKKESFPLTVTSAQKNPTAFYLCASSRGGSSYNEQFFGPGTRLTVL.

V and J are TRBV28 and TRBJ1-4; TRBD1 might be the D (6 bases). The CDR3 sequence is 15 residues long. V was shortened by 0 bases and J by 4 bases, with 9 bases between the two germline ends. Germline V gives CDR1 MDHEN, CDR2 SYDVKM. The CDR3 DNA sequence: TGTGCCAGCAGTTTATGGGGCAGGGGTAATGAAAAACTGTTTTTT. This encodes CASSLWGRGNEKLFF. Combining the CDR3 with reference TRBV28 and TRBJ1-4 gives the whole variable domain DVKVTQSSRYLVKRTGEKVFLECVQDMDHENMFWYRQDPGLGLRLIYFSYDVKMKEKGDIPEGYSVSREKKERFSLILESASTNQTSMYLCASSLWGRGNEKLFFGSGTQLSVL.

The chain carries TRBV7-9 and TRBJ2-5; a weak D match, TRBD2 (6 bases). V lost 6 bases to trimming and J lost 2 bases, with 13 bases between them. Germline loops: CDR1 SEHNR, CDR2 FQNEAQ (reference sequence). The length of the CDR3 is 14 residues. DNA for the CDR3: TGTGCCAGCAGTCGAACGCGGGGTCAAGAGACCCAGTACTTC. Translated, it gives CASSRTRGQETQYF.

This clone was observed once. The chain has TRBV16 and TRBJ1-2, with D possibly matching TRBD1 (6 bases). Germline V gene lookup returns CDR1 KGHSY and CDR2 FQNENV. Between the trimmed V and J ends, which lost 0 bases and 2 bases, there was a span of 7 bases. The CDR3 length is 14 residues. This chain's CDR3 is CASSQSGQNYGYTF. The CDR3 DNA is TGTGCCAGCAGCCAATCCGGACAGAACTATGGCTACACCTTC.

The chain is built from TRBV14 and TRBJ2-3; 12 positions agree with TRBD1. The CDR3 is 15 amino acids. Germline-derived CDR1 and CDR2 are SGHDN and FVKESK. V shed 5 bases, J shed 4 bases, and the junction held 4 bases outside the gene matches. The CDR3 coding sequence is TGTGCCAGCAGCTTCGGGACAGGGGGCGCAGATACGCAGTATTTT. Residues: CASSFGTGGADTQYF. Full variable domain (missing parts from reference TRBV14 and TRBJ2-3): EAGVTQFPSHSVIEKGQTVTLRCDPISGHDNLYWYRRVMGKEIKFLLHFVKESKQDESGMPNNRFLAERTGGTYSTLKVQPAELEDSGVYFCASSFGTGGADTQYFGPGTRLTVL.

The chain combines TRBV13 with TRBJ1-1; D is ambiguous. Germline V gives CDR1 PRHDT, CDR2 FYEKMQ (reference sequence). This CDR3 is 13 amino acids long. V lost 5 bases, J lost 0 bases, and 7 bases lay in between. The CDR3 sequence is CASSAAVNTEAFF. The DNA of the CDR3 is TGTGCCAGCAGCGCCGCAGTGAACACTGAAGCTTTCTTT. Filled out from reference TRBV13 and TRBJ1-1, the complete variable domain reads AAGVIQSPRHLIKEKRETATLKCYPIPRHDTVYWYQQGPGQDPQFLISFYEKMQSDKGSIPDRFSAQQFSDYHSELNMSSLELGDSALYFCASSAAVNTEAFFGQGTRLTVV.

The CDR3 sequence is CASSPRGAQETQYF. The CDR3 DNA sequence: TGTGCCAGCAGCCCCCGGGGGGCCCAAGAGACCCAGTACTTC. The rearrangement uses TRBV9 and TRBJ2-5, with a possible D match to TRBD2 (7 bases). In germline, CDR1 is SGDLS, CDR2 YYNGEE. V was clipped by 4 bases and J by 1 base, with 11 bases between them. This CDR3 contains 14 residues.

This clone has just a few counts. The CDR3 sequence is CASSQDKDFRNTIYF. Written as DNA, the CDR3 is TGCGCCAGCAGCCAAGACAAGGACTTTCGAAACACCATATATTTT. V gene TRBV4-3 combines with J gene TRBJ1-3; D remains unclear. The CDR3 is 15 residues long. V lost 0 bases, J lost 5 bases, and 11 bases lay in between. CDR1 is LGHNA, CDR2 YSLEER, per germline.

This sequence joins TRBV2 and TRBJ1-2; maybe TRBD1 (5 bases). V was clipped by 11 bases and J by 7 bases, with 20 bases between them. The CDR3 spans 13 residues. From germline, CDR1 is SNHLY and CDR2 FYNNEI. CDR3 residues: CAQERGEAGGYTF. In nucleotides, the CDR3 is TGTGCCCAAGAACGGGGGGAGGCTGGTGGCTACACCTTC.

The CDR3 DNA reads TGTGCCAGCAGCTTAGACCAGGCTTCACCCCTCCACTTT. It specifies CASSLDQASPLHF. The chain is built from TRBV11-3 and TRBJ1-6; the D is unclear. The V gene lost 0 bases and the J gene lost 9 bases, with 6 bases spanning the gap. The CDR3 is 13 amino acids. Looked up from germline, CDR1 is SGHNT and CDR2 is YENEEA.

This clone was counted once. V and J are TRBV5-8 and TRBJ1-3; no reliable D call. Trimming left V 1 base short and J 0 bases short, with 5 bases between. Germline assignment: CDR1 SGHTS and CDR2 YDEGEE. This CDR3 region has 14 residues. The CDR3 region has the DNA TGTGCCAGCAGCTTGACGGGCTCTGGAAACACCATATATTTT. Its translation: CASSLTGSGNTIYF. The complete variable domain, with remaining parts taken from reference TRBV5-8 and TRBJ1-3, reads EAGVTQSPTHLIKTRGQQATLRCSPISGHTSVYWYQQALGLGLQFLLWYDEGEERNRGNFPPRFSGRQFPNYSSELNVNALELEDSALYLCASSLTGSGNTIYFGEGSWLTVV.

The rearrangement joins TRBV7-9 to TRBJ1-4; D is unclear. The V end was cut by 2 bases, the J end by 0 bases, with 7 bases between. This CDR3 spans 15 amino acids. CDR1 is SEHNR, CDR2 FQNEAQ, per germline (reference sequence). CDR3 region: CASSLFSATNEKLFF. As DNA, the CDR3 is TGTGCCAGCAGCTTATTTTCCGCAACTAATGAAAAACTGTTTTTT.

The rearrangement uses TRBV10-3 and TRBJ1-1, with D perhaps matching TRBD1 (5 bases). In germline, CDR1 is ENHRY, CDR2 SYGVKD. V was clipped by 0 bases and J by 5 bases, with 13 bases between them. This CDR3 contains 15 residues. The CDR3 coding sequence is TGTGCCATCAGTGAGTCAAGGGGCGCAGGGACTGAAGCTTTCTTT. Amino acid sequence: CAISESRGAGTEAFF.

This clone came up once. The rearrangement links TRBV16 to TRBJ2-7; no clear D gene. Germline V gene sequence: CDR1 KGHSY, CDR2 FQNENV. Trimming took off 4 bases at V and 3 bases at J, with 10 bases between the two ends. The CDR3 loop spans 13 amino acids. The DNA of the CDR3 is TGTGCCAGCAGCCCGAGAACCCACTACGAGCAGTACTTC. Its protein is CASSPRTHYEQYF.

V usage is TRBV5-1 and J usage is TRBJ1-2, with D possibly TRBD1 on 6 matching bases. The CDR3 extends over 15 amino acids. Trimming took 4 bases from V and 4 from J, leaving 17 bases between them. Germline CDR1 reads SGHRS; CDR2 reads YFSETQ. The CDR3 nucleotides read TGCGCCAGCAGCGAAGGACAGCCTAGAGTCTATGGCTACACCTTC. This codes for CASSEGQPRVYGYTF.

The chain combines TRBV5-6 with TRBJ1-6; D is possibly TRBD1 (6 bases). Per germline, CDR1 SGHDT and CDR2 YYEEEE. Trimming removed 2 bases at V and 7 bases at J, with 10 bases between. This CDR3 has 14 amino acids. CDR3 DNA: TGTGCCAGCAGCTTCACAGGGTCCAATTCACCCCTCCACTTT. Its protein is CASSFTGSNSPLHF.